This T cell receptor beta chain was retrieved from a study of spatial heterogeneity in lung cancer. Study overall: For the average unique TCR and UMI combination, more than 8.5 occurrences appeared in raw reads.

Described time point: sample taken at primary tumor resection. Unsorted whole RNA of tumor, nontumor lung or frozen PBMC was sequenced. TCRdb recomputed calls from the 5' RACE reads with MiXCR, one row per CDR3 protein. The profile shows about 85,000 distinct CDR3 sequences, under 25% of them singletons. V was shortened by 0 bases and J by 0 bases, with 10 bases between the two germline ends. This CDR3 spans 16 amino acids. Germline values: CDR1 MNHNS, CDR2 SASEGT. This TCR was sampled from a male donor with early-stage non-small cell lung cancer. The sequenced sample was PBMCs, obtained at surgery. The rearrangement uses TRBV6-1 and TRBJ2-3; a weak D match, TRBD2 (5 bases). The CDR3 here is CASSEAERSSTDTQYF. The CDR3, as DNA: TGTGCCAGCAGTGAAGCGGAGCGGTCTAGCACAGATACGCAGTATTTT.